Following are 32 T cell receptor beta chains from one sample sequenced in a study of blood T cells in healthy people across ages. For the second PCR, which ran for about 7 to 11 cycles, a sample-barcoded 5' primer and a J-beta primer mix were used. TCRdb recomputed calls from the 5' RACE reads with MiXCR, one row per CDR3 protein. The sample yields roughly 1,300,000 distinct CDR3 sequences, approximately 63% seen once. Sequencing was performed on blood. Receptors were obtained from a man aged 18 to 35 in good health.

The V and J genes are TRBV7-2 and TRBJ2-7; D is perhaps TRBD2 (6 bases). With 2 bases removed from V and 2 bases from J, the gap between germline ends came to 13 bases. CDR1 and CDR2 from the germline V gene are SGHTA and FQGNSA. The CDR3 sequence is 15 residues long. This CDR3 reads CASSLTSSHPYEQYF. As DNA, the CDR3 is TGTGCCAGCAGCTTAACTAGCTCCCACCCCTACGAGCAGTACTTC.

The chain has TRBV27 and TRBJ2-5; possibly TRBD1 for D (5 bases). The end of the DNA fits TRBJ2-7 better, so the J call may be wrong. From germline, CDR1 is MNHEY and CDR2 SMNVEV (reference sequence). This CDR3 comprises 14 residues. The CDR3 loop reads CASSLSREWDEQYF. The CDR3 DNA sequence: TGTGCCAGCAGTTTATCCAGGGAATGGGACGAGCAGTACTTC.

The V gene is TRBV20-1, the J gene TRBJ1-2; perhaps TRBD1 as D (5 bases). The CDR3 totals 15 residues. The V end was cut by 0 bases, the J end by 0 bases, with 11 bases between. CDR1 is DFQATT and CDR2 is SNEGSKA in the germline V gene (reference sequence). In nucleotides, the CDR3 is TGCAGTGCTAGAGATCGGCAGGGCCCTAACTATGGCTACACCTTC. Protein: CSARDRQGPNYGYTF.

V gene TRBV5-1 combines with J gene TRBJ2-7; TRBD2 matches at 10 bases. The J segment lost 4 bases and the V segment lost 4 bases, leaving 8 bases of the junction unmatched. This CDR3 region has 15 residues. Germline CDR1 SGHRS, CDR2 YFSETQ. The CDR3 nucleotides are TGCGCCAGCAGCCTCACCCTAGCGGGAGAATACGAGCAGTACTTC. It translates to CASSLTLAGEYEQYF.

The rearrangement links TRBV5-1 to TRBJ2-7, with 8 bases fitting TRBD1. This CDR3 contains 15 residues. CDR1 SGHRS and CDR2 YFSETQ come from the germline V gene. The V gene end was trimmed by 7 bases and the J gene end by 1 base; junction bases not matched to a gene: 10. This chain's CDR3 is CASAGRQGPSYEQYF. The DNA of the CDR3 is TGCGCCAGCGCGGGAAGACAGGGGCCTTCCTACGAGCAGTACTTC.

This rearrangement joins TRBV11-2 to TRBJ2-5, with 10 positions matching TRBD2. The J call may not be correct, given that the DNA end is closer to TRBJ2-7. There are 16 residues in the CDR3. Germline lookup yields CDR1 SGHAT and CDR2 FQNNGV. CDR3 loop: CASSYPRASGRDEQYF. DNA for the CDR3: TGTGCCAGCAGCTATCCCCGGGCTAGCGGGAGAGACGAGCAGTACTTC.

This clonotype occurred a few times. The chain has TRBV29-1 and TRBJ2-3; TRBD1 matches at 9 bases. CDR1 SQVTM and CDR2 ANQGSEA come from the germline V gene. The CDR3 is 15 residues long. The J segment lost 6 bases and the V segment lost 3 bases, leaving 10 bases of the junction unmatched. The CDR3 spells CSVDSRTGVLDTQYF. The CDR3, as DNA: TGCAGCGTTGATAGTCGGACAGGGGTTTTGGATACGCAGTATTTT.

The rearrangement joins TRBV28 to TRBJ2-5; TRBD2 aligns across 8 bases. The J call may be faulty, since TRBJ2-7 better matches the DNA end. Germline V gene sequence: CDR1 MDHEN, CDR2 SYDVKM. This CDR3 has 14 amino acids. The CDR3 region has the DNA TGTGCCAGCAGAGTCGGGGGGGCTATCTACGAGCAGTACTTC. Amino acids: CASRVGGAIYEQYF.

The chain uses TRBV14 and TRBJ2-3; D ambiguous. Germline-derived CDR1 and CDR2 are SGHDN and FVKESK. The V end was cut by 6 bases, the J end by 4 bases, with 8 bases between. The CDR3 is made up of 12 amino acids. The CDR3 DNA reads TGTGCCAGCAGAAAAGACGCAGATACGCAGTATTTT. Residues: CASRKDADTQYF. Full variable domain (remainder filled in from reference TRBV14 and TRBJ2-3): EAGVTQFPSHSVIEKGQTVTLRCDPISGHDNLYWYRRVMGKEIKFLLHFVKESKQDESGMPNNRFLAERTGGTYSTLKVQPAELEDSGVYFCASRKDADTQYFGPGTRLTVL.

The sample holds a few counts of this clonotype. This chain uses TRBV4-1 with TRBJ1-4; D uncertain. Germline V gene sequence: CDR1 MGHRA, CDR2 YSYEKL. The CDR3 is 15 amino acids. V lost 1 base to trimming and J lost 5 bases, with 11 bases between them. The CDR3 nucleotides read TGCGCCAGCAGCCAAGGAATAGGAGGGAATGAAAAACTGTTTTTT. It translates to CASSQGIGGNEKLFF.

This sequence joins TRBV7-6 and TRBJ2-3; maybe TRBD2 (5 bases). The length of the CDR3 is 13 residues. CDR1 and CDR2 (germline): SGHVS, FNYEAQ. Between the trimmed V and J ends, which lost 3 bases and 7 bases, there was a span of 11 bases. The CDR3 loop is CASSFPGSHTQYF. The CDR3 coding sequence is TGTGCCAGCAGCTTCCCGGGATCCCATACGCAGTATTTT.

The rearrangement uses TRBV10-2 and TRBJ2-3; D is unclear. Trimming pared 7 bases from V and 0 bases from J, leaving 8 bases between. The germline CDR1 and CDR2 sequences are WSHSY and SAAADI. The CDR3 length is 13 residues. The CDR3 nucleotides read TGCGCCAGCAAGGAGCATAGCACAGATACGCAGTATTTT. It specifies CASKEHSTDTQYF.

The rearrangement uses TRBV20-1 and TRBJ1-5; D is unresolved. V lost 4 bases, J lost 4 bases, and 8 bases lay in between. Germline V gene data show CDR1 as DFQATT and CDR2 as SNEGSKA (reference sequence). The CDR3 has 12 residues. This CDR3 reads CSAKLGNQPQHF. CDR3 DNA sequence: TGCAGTGCTAAGTTGGGGAATCAGCCCCAGCATTTT.

This clonotype occurred a few times. The chain recombines TRBV5-6 with TRBJ2-3; D is uncertain. Between the trimmed V and J ends, which lost 0 bases and 2 bases, there was a span of 7 bases. The CDR3 sequence is 14 residues long. Germline assignment: CDR1 SGHDT and CDR2 YYEEEE. CDR3 DNA: TGTGCCAGCAGCTTGGAAGCACACACAGATACGCAGTATTTT. It is translated as CASSLEAHTDTQYF.

For this clonotype: The junction differs from germline at one of its ends, possibly a read error. CDR3 DNA: TGCAGTGTTGAAGCCGGACAGGGTCATAAAGCTTTCTTT. Its protein product is CSVEAGQGHKAFF. The rearrangement joins TRBV29-1 to TRBJ1-1; 8 nucleotides match TRBD1. The germline V gene encodes CDR1 SQVTM and CDR2 ANQGSEA. The CDR3 extends over 13 amino acids.

The genes are TRBV7-2 and TRBJ2-5; a weak D match, TRBD1 (5 bases). The J call may be incorrect, as the DNA end agrees better with TRBJ2-4. Germline V CDR1 and CDR2: SGHTA, FQGNSA. The CDR3 loop spans 15 amino acids. The CDR3 DNA follows: TGTGCCAGCAGCTCGGGTAGGGGCGGCAAAAACATTCAGTACTTC. This gives the protein CASSSGRGGKNIQYF.

The chain is built from TRBV7-2 and TRBJ2-7; D is unclear. The CDR3 runs 14 residues. Germline V lookup: CDR1 SGHTA, CDR2 FQGNSA. V shed 5 bases and J shed 0 bases, with 11 bases lying between them. This chain's CDR3 is CASSVKADSYEQYF. In DNA, the CDR3 is TGTGCCAGCAGCGTCAAGGCAGACTCCTACGAGCAGTACTTC.

The V call is TRBV20-1, the J call TRBJ2-4; no clear D. The CDR3 is 13 residues long. V was cut by 5 bases and J by 3 bases, with 11 bases left in between. CDR1 is DFQATT and CDR2 is SNEGSKA in the germline V gene (reference sequence). As DNA, the CDR3 is TGCAGTGCTCCCCTGGATGTCAAAAACATTCAGTACTTC. Protein product: CSAPLDVKNIQYF.

This clonotype showed up just a few times. The genes are TRBV5-1 and TRBJ1-1, with unresolved D. V lost 4 bases and J 1 base, leaving 11 bases between the germline ends. Germline CDR1 and CDR2: SGHRS and YFSETQ. The CDR3 is made up of 14 amino acids. The CDR3 reads CASSQATPNTEAFF. DNA of the CDR3: TGCGCCAGCAGCCAAGCAACCCCGAACACTGAAGCTTTCTTT. Looking up the rest from reference TRBV5-1 and TRBJ1-1 gives the full variable domain: KAGVTQTPRYLIKTRGQQVTLSCSPISGHRSVSWYQQTPGQGLQFLFEYFSETQRNKGNFPGRFSGRQFSNSRSEMNVSTLELGDSALYLCASSQATPNTEAFFGQGTRLTVV.

CDR3 amino acids: CASSVTGTRVSDTQYF. DNA for the CDR3: TGTGCCAGCAGCGTAACAGGGACTAGGGTTTCAGATACGCAGTATTTT. The chain carries TRBV7-2 and TRBJ2-3, with TRBD2 matching over 8 bases. V trimming: 5 bases; J trimming: 4 bases; junction bases outside the gene matches: 11. Germline V CDR1 and CDR2: SGHTA, FQGNSA. The CDR3 is 16 amino acids.

The V gene is TRBV6-5, the J gene TRBJ1-1; 9 nucleotides line up with TRBD1. CDR3 length: 14 amino acids. V shed 2 bases, J shed 6 bases, and the junction held 4 bases outside the gene matches. Germline V gives CDR1 MNHEY, CDR2 SVGAGI. CDR3 in DNA: TGTGCCAGCAGTTACGGGACAGGGTTTCCTGAAGCTTTCTTT. Amino acids: CASSYGTGFPEAFF.

A few counts support this clonotype. V gene TRBV10-3 combines with J gene TRBJ2-3; TRBD1 matches at 7 bases. The V gene's germline CDR1 is ENHRY and CDR2 SYGVKD. This CDR3 has 18 amino acids. V was clipped by 3 bases and J by 2 bases; unmatched bases: 14. CDR3 nucleotide sequence: TGTGCCATCAGTGATACCACTAGACCGGGACAGAACACAGATACGCAGTATTTT. It codes for CAISDTTRPGQNTDTQYF.

About this clonotype itself: This may stem from a read error, because a much larger clone lies one nucleotide away. The chain uses TRBV28 and TRBJ2-1, with TRBD2 as a possible D gene (6 bases). CDR1 and CDR2 (germline): MDHEN, SYDVKM. The V end was cut by 11 bases, the J end by 5 bases, with 19 bases between. The CDR3 covers 14 residues. The CDR3 region is CAGSNPGDHNEQFF. Here the CDR3 DNA reads TGTGCCGGCTCAAACCCGGGGGACCACAATGAGCAGTTCTTC.

The CDR3 spells CASSPNPSGVGTDTQYF. The CDR3 DNA reads TGTGCCAGCAGCCCTAACCCTAGCGGGGTTGGTACAGATACGCAGTATTTT. V usage is TRBV5-5 and J usage is TRBJ2-3; 9 bases align to TRBD2. This CDR3 has 17 amino acids. CDR1 and CDR2 from the germline V gene are SGHKS and YYEKEE (reference sequence). After removal of 4 bases from V and 3 bases from J, the junction contained 12 bases not matched to a gene.

The V gene is TRBV28, the J gene TRBJ2-7; 7 bases are a match to TRBD1. The germline CDR1 and CDR2 sequences are MDHEN and SYDVKM. V was pared by 3 bases and J by 0 bases, with 14 bases of the junction left unmatched. This CDR3 contains 18 residues. In DNA, the CDR3 is TGTGCCAGCAGTTTTCCCATTACCGGACAGGCCAGCTCCTACGAGCAGTACTTC. This codes for CASSFPITGQASSYEQYF.

V is TRBV28 and J is TRBJ2-3; unclear D gene. The CDR3 covers 12 residues. Germline V gene data show CDR1 as MDHEN and CDR2 as SYDVKM. The germline V and J ends were trimmed by 9 bases and 2 bases, with 9 bases remaining between them. CDR3 bases: TGTGCCAGTCAGAGCGACACAGATACGCAGTATTTT. Translating gives CASQSDTDTQYF.

V gene TRBV10-3 combines with J gene TRBJ1-1; no definite D call. V was cut by 6 bases and J by 3 bases, with 14 bases left in between. From germline, CDR1 is ENHRY and CDR2 SYGVKD. The CDR3 is made up of 14 amino acids. DNA for the CDR3: TGTGCCATCAGATTTAGGGATCTGGACACTGAAGCTTTCTTT. Translation gives CAIRFRDLDTEAFF.

DNA for the CDR3: TGTGCCAGCAGTTCCCCGACTAGCAAGGATACGCAGTATTTT. Its protein is CASSSPTSKDTQYF. This chain uses TRBV28 with TRBJ2-3; TRBD2 agrees at 7 bases. The trim removed 4 bases at V and 6 bases at J, leaving 7 bases unmatched. The CDR3 contains 14 residues. CDR1 and CDR2 (germline): MDHEN, SYDVKM.

In its sample, this clonotype was seen once. A read error may account for a junction end that differs from germline. The V call is TRBV4-3, the J call TRBJ2-1; D unclear. The CDR3 extends over 15 amino acids. Germline CDR1 reads LGHNA; CDR2 reads YSLEER. CDR3 region: CASSQEVSPYNERFF. For the CDR3, the DNA is TGCGCCAGCAGCCAAGAGGTTAGCCCCTACAATGAGCGGTTCTTC.

The chain recombines TRBV4-3 with TRBJ1-2; D not resolved. Trimming stripped 4 bases from V and 8 bases from J, with 14 bases between. The CDR3 contains 13 residues. Germline V CDR1 and CDR2: LGHNA, YSLEER. CDR3 bases: TGCGCCAGCAGCCCGCAGTATTCGGAAGGCTACACCTTC. Translating it yields CASSPQYSEGYTF.

This clonotype was seen once. This chain connects TRBV11-2 to TRBJ2-1; TRBD1 might be the D (6 bases). The germline V gene has CDR1 SGHAT and CDR2 FQNNGV. V was cut by 7 bases and J by 14 bases, with 24 bases left in between. CDR3 length: 14 amino acids. CDR3 in amino acids: CASTPTVQGRWKFF. DNA of the CDR3: TGTGCCAGCACCCCTACCGTACAGGGTCGGTGGAAGTTCTTC. The variable domain in full, with the rest retrieved from reference TRBV11-2 and TRBJ2-1, is EAGVAQSPRYKIIEKRQSVAFWCNPISGHATLYWYQQILGQGPKLLIQFQNNGVVDDSQLPKDRFSAERLKGVDSTLKIQPAKLEDSAVYLCASTPTVQGRWKFFGPGTRLTVL.

The sample holds a few counts of this clonotype. The gene calls are TRBV27 and TRBJ1-2; D gene unclear. Germline V gives CDR1 MNHEY, CDR2 SMNVEV (reference sequence). This CDR3 spans 13 amino acids. Trimming shortened V by 8 bases and J by 2 bases, and 12 bases separated the two germline ends. CDR3 in amino acids: CASASAGNYGYTF. For the CDR3, the DNA is TGTGCCAGCGCGTCGGCCGGGAACTATGGCTACACCTTC.